A single sample is the source of the 21 T cell receptor beta chains below, sequenced in a study of beta chain features in type 1 diabetes. Study results and caveats: TCRB CDR3 length was moderately but significantly reduced in all four CD4+ subsets of Type 1 diabetes patients.

Their cognate antigens are unknown. Reverse transcribing all isolated RNA meant expressed TCRB transcripts were sequenced. Using immunoSEQ multiplex PCR, the repertoire was profiled, and TCRdb retains in-frame clones only, with some absent. The sample shows about 260,000 clones, 20% of them seen only once. Sequences were obtained from naive CD4+ T cells from blood. All receptors come from a woman aged 40 to 50 with type 1 diabetes.

On this clone itself: Other DNA sequences within the sample encode an identical CDR3. The chain joins TRBV28 to TRBJ2-1; tentatively, D is TRBD2 (6 bases). The CDR3 is 14 amino acids. From germline, CDR1 is MDHEN and CDR2 SYDVKM. Trimming took 3 bases from V and 0 from J, leaving 6 bases between them. DNA of the CDR3: TGTGCCAGCAGTTTCGGGAGCTCCTACAATGAGCAGTTCTTC. This gives the protein CASSFGSSYNEQFF. Filled out from reference TRBV28 and TRBJ2-1, the complete variable domain reads DVKVTQSSRYLVKRTGEKVFLECVQDMDHENMFWYRQDPGLGLRLIYFSYDVKMKEKGDIPEGYSVSREKKERFSLILESASTNQTSMYLCASSFGSSYNEQFFGPGTRLTVL.

This clone was observed a handful of times. The rearrangement joins TRBV19 to TRBJ2-4; D is undetermined. Germline V gene sequence: CDR1 LNHDA, CDR2 SQIVND (reference sequence). V shed 3 bases and J shed 0 bases, with 6 bases lying between them. The CDR3 totals 14 residues. In DNA, the CDR3 is TGTGCCAGTAGTATCGTCGGAGCCAAAAACATTCAGTACTTC. Encoded protein: CASSIVGAKNIQYF.

This clone has only a few counts. V usage is TRBV28 and J usage is TRBJ2-3; 11 bases are a match to TRBD2. J lost 0 bases, V lost 5 bases, and 7 bases had no gene match. There are 17 residues in the CDR3. Looked up from germline, CDR1 is MDHEN and CDR2 is SYDVKM. The CDR3 coding sequence is TGTGCCAGCAGTCCAGTGACTAGCGGGATTAGCACAGATACGCAGTATTTT. Translation: CASSPVTSGISTDTQYF.

This clone was seen a few times. The chain is built from TRBV7-2 and TRBJ1-5; 7 bases fit TRBD1. After removal of 3 bases from V and 6 bases from J, the junction contained 11 bases not matched to a gene. The CDR3 is made up of 16 amino acids. Germline V lookup: CDR1 SGHTA, CDR2 FQGNSA. The CDR3 loop is CASSFASTGNGQPQHF. Written as DNA, the CDR3 is TGTGCCAGCAGCTTTGCCTCGACAGGGAACGGTCAGCCCCAGCATTTT. The full variable domain, completed using reference TRBV7-2 and TRBJ1-5, is GAGVSQSPSNKVTEKGKDVELRCDPISGHTALYWYRQSLGQGLEFLIYFQGNSAPDKSGLPSDRFSAERTGGSVSTLTIQRTQQEDSAVYLCASSFASTGNGQPQHFGDGTRLSIL.

This chain uses TRBV2 with TRBJ1-2; D is uncertain. CDR1 and CDR2 (germline): SNHLY, FYNNEI. V lost 8 bases and J 8 bases, leaving 18 bases between the germline ends. CDR3 length: 13 amino acids. CDR3 residues: CASVYQPVKGYTF. In nucleotides, the CDR3 is TGTGCCAGCGTTTACCAACCGGTAAAGGGCTACACCTTC.

This clone was seen a few times. The genes are TRBV11-2 and TRBJ2-3; TRBD2 agrees at 13 bases. The trim removed 4 bases at V and 1 base at J, leaving 2 bases unmatched. This CDR3 contains 16 residues. Germline lookup yields CDR1 SGHAT and CDR2 FQNNGV. The CDR3 coding sequence is TGTGCCAGCAGCTGGACTAGCGGGAGTGGCACAGATACGCAGTATTTT. This sequence encodes CASSWTSGSGTDTQYF.

This clone turned up a few times. V gene TRBV5-4 combines with J gene TRBJ2-1, with D possibly matching TRBD2 (6 bases). CDR1 SGHNT and CDR2 YYREEE come from the germline V gene (reference sequence). The CDR3 is 14 amino acids. The germline V and J ends were trimmed by 0 bases and 4 bases, with 8 bases remaining between them. The CDR3, as DNA: TGTGCCAGCAGCTTGGAGCTAGCGTACAATGAGCAGTTCTTC. Amino acid sequence: CASSLELAYNEQFF. Full variable domain (rest looked up from reference TRBV5-4 and TRBJ2-1): ETGVTQSPTHLIKTRGQQVTLRCSSQSGHNTVSWYQQALGQGPQFIFQYYREEENGRGNFPPRFSGLQFPNYSSELNVNALELDDSALYLCASSLELAYNEQFFGPGTRLTVL.

V is TRBV7-3 and J is TRBJ2-5; TRBD2 agrees at 7 bases. The CDR3 is 14 amino acids. In germline, CDR1 is SGHTA, CDR2 FQGTGA. V lost 3 bases to trimming and J lost 5 bases; unmatched junction nucleotides: 6. CDR3 amino acids: CASSLRQGGETQYF. The CDR3, as DNA: TGTGCCAGCAGCTTGAGGCAGGGAGGGGAGACCCAGTACTTC.

This clone appeared a few times. V and J are TRBV28 and TRBJ1-2, with D hard to call. V lost 2 bases and J lost 7, with 11 bases in between. The CDR3 consists of 13 residues. Germline V gene sequence: CDR1 MDHEN, CDR2 SYDVKM. CDR3 sequence reads: CASSLNPRSGYTF. The CDR3 DNA reads as TGTGCCAGCAGTTTAAACCCACGTAGTGGCTACACCTTC.

The chain carries TRBV7-2 and TRBJ2-1; D is uncertain. Germline CDR1 reads SGHTA; CDR2 reads FQGNSA. The CDR3 loop spans 16 amino acids. V lost 1 base and J lost 4, with 14 bases in between. The CDR3 sequence: CASSLGTLEPYNEQFF. CDR3 bases: TGTGCCAGCAGCTTAGGAACTCTAGAGCCATACAATGAGCAGTTCTTC.

The rearrangement joins TRBV11-2 to TRBJ2-1, with a tentative D call TRBD2 (6 bases). Germline V gene data show CDR1 as SGHAT and CDR2 as FQNNGV. Trimming shortened V by 5 bases and J by 10 bases, and 12 bases separated the two germline ends. The CDR3 is made up of 12 amino acids. CDR3 loop: CASSPAGNEQFF. CDR3 DNA: TGTGCCAGCAGCCCCGCGGGAAACGAGCAGTTCTTC. Together with reference TRBV11-2 and TRBJ2-1, the CDR3 gives the full variable domain: EAGVAQSPRYKIIEKRQSVAFWCNPISGHATLYWYQQILGQGPKLLIQFQNNGVVDDSQLPKDRFSAERLKGVDSTLKIQPAKLEDSAVYLCASSPAGNEQFFGPGTRLTVL.

This clone was seen a single time. The chain combines TRBV7-9 with TRBJ2-5; D possibly corresponds to TRBD2 (5 bases). Germline CDR1 reads SEHNR; CDR2 reads FQNEAQ (reference sequence). Between the trimmed V and J ends, which lost 2 bases and 5 bases, there was a span of 9 bases. The CDR3 contains 13 residues. The CDR3 nucleotides are TGTGCCAGCAGCTTATTCGACTATGAGACCCAGTACTTC. It yields the protein CASSLFDYETQYF.

The chain carries TRBV27 and TRBJ1-4; D might be TRBD1 (5 bases). The V end lost 4 bases, the J end lost 5 bases, and 11 bases lay between the germline ends. The CDR3 is made up of 14 amino acids. CDR1 MNHEY and CDR2 SMNVEV come from the germline V gene (reference sequence). The CDR3 reads CASSSTRGNEKLFF. CDR3 DNA: TGTGCCAGCAGTTCGACCCGGGGGAATGAAAAACTGTTTTTT.

This clone was seen more than once but under ten times. The genes are TRBV4-2 and TRBJ2-7; D remains unclear. Germline CDR1 is LGHNA and CDR2 is YNFKEQ. Between the trimmed V and J ends, which lost 4 bases and 12 bases, there was a span of 19 bases. This CDR3 has 13 amino acids. The CDR3 here is CASSPSVLSVSYF. The CDR3, as DNA: TGTGCCAGCAGCCCCTCGGTCCTCTCGGTTTCGTACTTC.

This clone was recorded only once. The rearrangement links TRBV6-5 to TRBJ2-7; D uncertain. Germline-derived CDR1 and CDR2 are MNHEY and SVGAGI. Trimming cost V 5 bases and J 4 bases, with 9 bases left between them. The CDR3 sequence is 12 residues long. CDR3 in DNA: TGTGCCAGCAGTCGTCTCGGGTACGAGCAGTACTTC. Its translation is CASSRLGYEQYF.

The rearrangement uses TRBV29-1 and TRBJ1-4; maybe TRBD1 (6 bases). This CDR3 region has 12 residues. V lost 7 bases, J lost 5 bases, and 11 bases lay in between. In germline, CDR1 is SQVTM, CDR2 ANQGSEA. The CDR3 here is CSAITGNEKLFF. As DNA, the CDR3 is TGCAGCGCCATAACAGGGAATGAAAAACTGTTTTTT.

This clone was recorded a few times. This chain connects TRBV7-9 to TRBJ2-7; tentatively, D is TRBD2 (5 bases). This CDR3 has 15 amino acids. Germline V gene lookup returns CDR1 SEHNR and CDR2 FQNEAQ (reference sequence). V was clipped by 6 bases and J by 0 bases, with 15 bases between them. CDR3 loop: CASRPRDTSSYEQYF. CDR3 coding DNA: TGTGCCAGCAGACCCCGGGATACAAGCTCCTACGAGCAGTACTTC. Variable domain in full (rest from reference TRBV7-9 and TRBJ2-7): DTGVSQNPRHKITKRGQNVTFRCDPISEHNRLYWYRQTLGQGPEFLTYFQNEAQLEKSRLLSDRFSAERPKGSFSTLEIQRTEQGDSAMYLCASRPRDTSSYEQYFGPGTRLTVT.

The chain carries TRBV7-9 and TRBJ2-5, with a weak D call TRBD1 (6 bases). Trimming left V 1 base short and J 4 bases short, with 7 bases between. Germline V gene data show CDR1 as SEHNR and CDR2 as FQNEAQ (reference sequence). The CDR3 spans 13 residues. CDR3 in DNA: TGTGCCAGCAGCTTAGGGGGGCCAGAGACCCAGTACTTC. This gives the protein CASSLGGPETQYF.

This clone was counted only a few times. The rearrangement uses TRBV7-9 and TRBJ2-7, with 7 bases identical to TRBD1. The V gene's germline CDR1 is SEHNR and CDR2 FQNEAQ (reference sequence). CDR3 length: 14 amino acids. With 5 bases clipped from V and 3 bases from J, the junction kept 7 bases outside the gene matches. CDR3 protein: CASSPRNRGYEQYF. The CDR3 DNA reads as TGTGCCAGCAGCCCGAGGAACAGGGGCTACGAGCAGTACTTC.

This clone was counted between two and nine times. The J gene is TRBJ1-3, the V gene TRBV29-1; a weak D match, TRBD1 (5 bases). The CDR3 extends over 13 amino acids. With 5 bases removed from V and 0 bases from J, the gap between germline ends came to 8 bases. The germline gives CDR1 SQVTM, CDR2 ANQGSEA. CDR3 nucleotides: TGCAGCGTTACCAGGGCCTCTGGAAACACCATATATTTT. Translated, it gives CSVTRASGNTIYF.

The table lists this clone with a few counts. The chain's CDR3 is CASSGQGNQPQHF. CDR3 bases: TGTGCCAGCAGTGGACAGGGGAATCAGCCCCAGCATTTT. V is TRBV7-9 and J is TRBJ1-5, with 9 bases aligning to TRBD1. The junction had 1 base not matched to a gene; V was cut back by 6 bases and J by 4 bases. The CDR3 has 13 amino acids. CDR1 SEHNR and CDR2 FQNEAQ come from the germline V gene (reference sequence).